This T cell receptor (beta chain) was sequenced for a study of T-cell reconstitution after alpha-beta-depleted transplantation in children. A library of TCRbeta sequences, prepared with unique molecular identifiers, was generated. TCRdb re-called the PCR reads with MiXCR, one entry per CDR3 protein. The table includes about 640,000 distinct CDR3 sequences, 16% detected once. V lost 10 bases, J lost 6 bases, and 5 bases stayed unmatched. The germline V gene encodes CDR1 SNHLY and CDR2 FYNNEI. This CDR3 region has 12 residues. This sequence originates from a human donor who donated a stem cell graft to a child with acute myeloid leukemia. Material: PBMCs from the stem cell graft donor, obtained from the stem cell graft. The genes are TRBV2 and TRBJ1-5; 8 bases line up with TRBD1. The CDR3 region is CAIGTGTQPQHF. CDR3 coding DNA: TGTGCCATCGGGACAGGAACTCAGCCCCAGCATTTT.